This entry concerns a single T cell receptor (beta chain). Generated by immunoSEQ multiplex PCR, the TCRdb table keeps only in-frame clones and is missing some. The data contain approximately 14,000 clones, approximately 93% of them singletons. The data belong to a study of T cell changes during pregnancy in multiple sclerosis. Trimming took 0 bases from V and 13 from J; bases not matched to a gene: 7. The CDR3 length is 14 residues. The germline V gene has CDR1 SGDLS and CDR2 YYNGEE. The source material was peripheral blood, sampled in the second trimester of pregnancy. This receptor was taken from a female donor in good health, enrolled as a control in a pregnancy study. V and J are TRBV9 and TRBJ2-1, with 10 positions matching TRBD2. CDR3 in DNA: TGTGCCAGCAGCGTAGATCTAGCGGGAGAGGGTCAGTTCTTC. Its translation is CASSVDLAGEGQFF.